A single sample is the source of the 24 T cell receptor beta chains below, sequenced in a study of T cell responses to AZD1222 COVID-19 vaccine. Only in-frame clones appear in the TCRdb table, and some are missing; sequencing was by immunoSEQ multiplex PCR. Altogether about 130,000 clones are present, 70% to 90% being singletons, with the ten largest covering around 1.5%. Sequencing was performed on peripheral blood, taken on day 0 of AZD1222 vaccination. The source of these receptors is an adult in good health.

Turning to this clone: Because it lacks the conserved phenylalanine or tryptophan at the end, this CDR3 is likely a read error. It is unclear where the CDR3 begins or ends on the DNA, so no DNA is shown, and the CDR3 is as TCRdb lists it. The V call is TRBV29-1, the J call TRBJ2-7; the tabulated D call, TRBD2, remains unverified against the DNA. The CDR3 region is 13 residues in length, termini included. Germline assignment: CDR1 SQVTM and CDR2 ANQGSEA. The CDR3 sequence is CSVVPGFSPGTTY.

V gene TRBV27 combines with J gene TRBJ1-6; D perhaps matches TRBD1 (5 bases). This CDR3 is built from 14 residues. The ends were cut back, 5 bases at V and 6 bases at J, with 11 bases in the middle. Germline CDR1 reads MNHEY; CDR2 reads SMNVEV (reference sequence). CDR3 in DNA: TGTGCCAGCAGTCCGCGACAGCGTAATTCACCCCTCCACTTT. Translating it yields CASSPRQRNSPLHF.

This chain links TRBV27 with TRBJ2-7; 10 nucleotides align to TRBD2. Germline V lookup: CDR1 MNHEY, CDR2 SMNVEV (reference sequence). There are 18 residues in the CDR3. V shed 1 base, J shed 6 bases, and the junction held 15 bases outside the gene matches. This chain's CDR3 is CASSLYAAGGRGGLEQYF. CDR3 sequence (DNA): TGTGCCAGCAGTTTATATGCAGCGGGAGGGCGCGGGGGACTCGAGCAGTACTTC.

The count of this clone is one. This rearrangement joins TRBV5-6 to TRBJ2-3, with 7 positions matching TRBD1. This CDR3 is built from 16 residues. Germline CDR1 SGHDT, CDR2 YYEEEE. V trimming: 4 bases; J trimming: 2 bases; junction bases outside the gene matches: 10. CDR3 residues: CASSLMTGLNTDTQYF. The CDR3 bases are TGTGCCAGCAGCCTGATGACAGGGCTGAACACAGATACGCAGTATTTT.

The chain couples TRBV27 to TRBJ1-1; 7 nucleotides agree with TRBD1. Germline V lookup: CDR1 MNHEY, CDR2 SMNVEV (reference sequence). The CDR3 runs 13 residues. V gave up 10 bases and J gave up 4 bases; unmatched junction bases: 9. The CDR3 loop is CATMTGLSTEAFF. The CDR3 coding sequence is TGTGCCACCATGACAGGGTTGAGCACTGAAGCTTTCTTT.

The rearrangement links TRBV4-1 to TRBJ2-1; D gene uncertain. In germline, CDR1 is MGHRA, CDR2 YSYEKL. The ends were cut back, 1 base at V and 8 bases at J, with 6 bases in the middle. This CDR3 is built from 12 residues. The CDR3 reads CASSQVFHEQFF. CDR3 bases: TGCGCCAGCAGCCAAGTTTTCCATGAGCAGTTCTTC.

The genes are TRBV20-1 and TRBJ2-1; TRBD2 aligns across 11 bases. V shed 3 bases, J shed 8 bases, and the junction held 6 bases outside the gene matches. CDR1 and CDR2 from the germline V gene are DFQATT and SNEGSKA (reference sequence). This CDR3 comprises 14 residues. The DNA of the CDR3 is TGCAGTGCTAGTGGCACTAGCGGGAGTCATGAGCAGTTCTTC. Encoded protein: CSASGTSGSHEQFF.

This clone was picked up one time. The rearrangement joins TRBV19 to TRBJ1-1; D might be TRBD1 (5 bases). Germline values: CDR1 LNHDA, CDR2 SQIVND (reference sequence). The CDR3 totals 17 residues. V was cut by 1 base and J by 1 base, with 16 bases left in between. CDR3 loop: CASSIGWRGTRNTEAFF. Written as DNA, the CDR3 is TGTGCCAGTAGTATAGGGTGGAGGGGCACCCGGAACACTGAAGCTTTCTTT.

This chain's CDR3 is CASSPPEGASSYGYTF. The DNA of the CDR3 is TGCGCCAGCAGTCCCCCCGAGGGGGCAAGTAGCTATGGCTACACCTTC. The rearrangement uses TRBV23-1 and TRBJ1-2, with 7 nucleotides matching TRBD1. TRBV23-1 is flagged as an ORF with uncertain function. Unmatched junction bases numbered 12, after V lost 4 bases and J lost 4 bases. The CDR3 runs 16 residues.

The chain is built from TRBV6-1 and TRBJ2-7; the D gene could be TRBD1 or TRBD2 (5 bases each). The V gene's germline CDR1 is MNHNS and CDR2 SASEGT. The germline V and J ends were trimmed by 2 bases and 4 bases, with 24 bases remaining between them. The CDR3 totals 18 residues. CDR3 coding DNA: TGTGCCAGCAGTGAATATGGGACGTATCAAAGCATGGCGTACGAGCAGTACTTC. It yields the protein CASSEYGTYQSMAYEQYF.

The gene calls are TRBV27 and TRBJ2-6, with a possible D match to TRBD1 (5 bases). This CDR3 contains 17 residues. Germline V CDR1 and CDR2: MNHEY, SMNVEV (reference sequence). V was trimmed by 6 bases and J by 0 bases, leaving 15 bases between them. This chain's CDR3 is CASRPNWGDSGANVLTF. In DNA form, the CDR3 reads TGTGCCAGCAGACCGAATTGGGGCGACTCTGGGGCCAACGTCCTGACTTTC.

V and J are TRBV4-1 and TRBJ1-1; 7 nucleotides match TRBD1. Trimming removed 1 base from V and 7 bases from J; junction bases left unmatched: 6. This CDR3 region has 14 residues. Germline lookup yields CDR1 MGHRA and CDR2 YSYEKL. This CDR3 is CASSQGTGAYEAFF. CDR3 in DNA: TGCGCCAGCAGCCAAGGTACAGGGGCCTATGAAGCTTTCTTT.

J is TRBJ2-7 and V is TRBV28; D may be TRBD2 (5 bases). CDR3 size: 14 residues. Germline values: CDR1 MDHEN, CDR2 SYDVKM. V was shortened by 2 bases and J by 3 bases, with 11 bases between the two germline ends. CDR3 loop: CASSLSGPRYEQYF. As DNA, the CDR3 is TGTGCCAGCAGTTTAAGCGGTCCTCGCTACGAGCAGTACTTC.

CDR3 region: CASSIQGSGEQYF. The CDR3 DNA reads TGTGCCAGTAGTATACAGGGAAGTGGGGAGCAGTACTTC. J is TRBJ2-7 and V is TRBV19; tentative D call: TRBD1 (5 bases). Per the germline V gene, CDR1 is LNHDA and CDR2 is SQIVND (reference sequence). The CDR3 contains 13 residues. V was trimmed by 2 bases and J by 7 bases, leaving 12 bases between them.

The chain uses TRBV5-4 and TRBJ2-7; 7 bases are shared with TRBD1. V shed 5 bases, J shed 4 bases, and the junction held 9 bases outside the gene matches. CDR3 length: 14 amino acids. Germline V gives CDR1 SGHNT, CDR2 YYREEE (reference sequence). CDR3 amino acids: CASRGWGQRYEQYF. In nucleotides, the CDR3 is TGTGCCAGCAGGGGCTGGGGACAGAGGTACGAGCAGTACTTC.

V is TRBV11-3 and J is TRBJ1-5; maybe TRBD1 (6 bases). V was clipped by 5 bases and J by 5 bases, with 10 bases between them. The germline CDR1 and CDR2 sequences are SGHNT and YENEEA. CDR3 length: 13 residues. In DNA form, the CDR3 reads TGTGCCAGCAGCCTCGAGGGGGATCAGCCCCAGCATTTT. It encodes CASSLEGDQPQHF.

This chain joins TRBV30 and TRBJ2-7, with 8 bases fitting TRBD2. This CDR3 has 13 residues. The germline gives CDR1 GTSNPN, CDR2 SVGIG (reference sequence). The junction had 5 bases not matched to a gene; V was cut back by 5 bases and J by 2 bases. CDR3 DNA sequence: TGTGCCTGGGGCCAGGGACTAGCCTACGAGCAGTACTTC. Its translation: CAWGQGLAYEQYF.

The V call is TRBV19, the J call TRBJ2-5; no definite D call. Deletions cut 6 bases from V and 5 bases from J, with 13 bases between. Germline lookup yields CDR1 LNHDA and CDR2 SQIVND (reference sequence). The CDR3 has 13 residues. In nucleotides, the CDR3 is TGTGCCAGTAGGTATAATCCCTTTGAGACCCAGTACTTC. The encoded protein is CASRYNPFETQYF. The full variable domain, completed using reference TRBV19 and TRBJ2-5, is DGGITQSPKYLFRKEGQNVTLSCEQNLNHDAMYWYRQDPGQGLRLIYYSQIVNDFQKGDIAEGYSVSREKKESFPLTVTSAQKNPTAFYLCASRYNPFETQYFGPGTRLLVL.

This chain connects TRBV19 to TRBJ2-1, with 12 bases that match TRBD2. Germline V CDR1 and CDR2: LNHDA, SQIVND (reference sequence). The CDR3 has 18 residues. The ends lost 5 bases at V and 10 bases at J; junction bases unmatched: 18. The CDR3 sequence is CASSALGPTSGGAGEQFF. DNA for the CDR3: TGTGCCAGTAGTGCTCTCGGCCCGACTAGCGGGGGCGCGGGAGAGCAGTTCTTC.

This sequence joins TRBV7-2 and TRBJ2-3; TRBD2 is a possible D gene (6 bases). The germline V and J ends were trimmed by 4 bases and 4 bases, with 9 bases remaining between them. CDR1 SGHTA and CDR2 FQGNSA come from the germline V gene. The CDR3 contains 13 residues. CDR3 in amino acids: CASSSRGADTQYF. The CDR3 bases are TGTGCCAGCAGCTCGCGGGGTGCAGATACGCAGTATTTT.

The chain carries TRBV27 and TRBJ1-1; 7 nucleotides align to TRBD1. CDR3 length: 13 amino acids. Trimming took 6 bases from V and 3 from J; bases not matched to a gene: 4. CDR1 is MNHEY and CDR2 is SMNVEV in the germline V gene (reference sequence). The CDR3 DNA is TGTGCCAGCAGAAGACAGGGTGACACTGAAGCTTTCTTT. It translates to CASRRQGDTEAFF.

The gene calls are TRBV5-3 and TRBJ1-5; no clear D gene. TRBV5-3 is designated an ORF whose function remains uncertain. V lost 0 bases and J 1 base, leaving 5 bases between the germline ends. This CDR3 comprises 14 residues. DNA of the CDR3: TGTGCCAGAAGCTTGGAAAACAGCAATCAGCCCCAGCATTTT. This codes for CARSLENSNQPQHF.

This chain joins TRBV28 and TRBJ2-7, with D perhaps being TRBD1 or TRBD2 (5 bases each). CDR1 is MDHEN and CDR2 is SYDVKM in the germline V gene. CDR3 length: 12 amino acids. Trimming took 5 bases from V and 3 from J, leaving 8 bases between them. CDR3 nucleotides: TGTGCCAGCAGTGGGGGAATCTACGAGCAGTACTTC. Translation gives CASSGGIYEQYF.

CDR3 amino acids: CASSTAGSIHTGELFF. In DNA, the CDR3 is TGTGCCAGCAGCACCGCAGGGTCCATTCACACCGGGGAGCTGTTTTTT. This chain links TRBV5-5 with TRBJ2-2; tentative D call: TRBD1 (5 bases). Germline CDR1 SGHKS, CDR2 YYEKEE (reference sequence). This CDR3 spans 16 amino acids. V was clipped by 4 bases and J by 3 bases, with 16 bases between them.